The rows below give T cell receptor beta chains drawn from one sample of a study of shared clonotypes between healthy human individuals. Only in-frame clones appear in the TCRdb table, and some are missing; sequencing was by immunoSEQ multiplex PCR. The repertoire holds more than 400,000 clones, with approximately 95% as singletons. The sequenced sample consisted of naive CD4+ T cells sorted from blood. All receptors derive from a woman in her 30s in good health. Each CDR3 is given with its conserved first and last residue. A D gene is named only where the DNA matches it firmly. Some rows have no size entry. The others give once, few or many, or a class for an expanded clone.

size: -
D: -
V: TRBV28
J: TRBJ2-1
DNA: TGTGCCAGCACCTCAGTGAACCGGTTGGGCCTCGAGCAGTTCTTC
CDR3: CASTSVNRLGLEQFF

size: -
D: -
V: TRBV28
J: TRBJ2-1
DNA: TGTGCCAGCAGTGGCATGAGCCTCTCCTACAATGAGCAGTTCTTC
CDR3: CASSGMSLSYNEQFF

size: -
D: -
V: TRBV30
J: TRBJ1-5
DNA: TGTGCCTGGAGCGGGACTGGACAGCCCCAGCATTTT
CDR3: CAWSGTGQPQHF

size: once
D: -
V: TRBV30
J: TRBJ1-6
DNA: TGTGCCTGGGGGGCCCAGGGAGCTTCACCCCTCCACTTT
CDR3: CAWGAQGASPLHF

size: -
D: -
V: TRBV4-1
J: TRBJ1-1
DNA: TGCGCCAGCAGCCAAGATTTGGGATTCGGTGAAGCTTTCTTT
CDR3: CASSQDLGFGEAFF

size: -
D: TRBD1
V: TRBV28
J: TRBJ2-3
DNA: TGTGCCAGCGCTACGGGACAGGGGATTTTAGGTACAGATACGCAGTATTTT
CDR3: CASATGQGILGTDTQYF

size: -
D: -
V: TRBV28
J: TRBJ1-2
DNA: TGTGCCAGCAGTTTAGACCGCCTCTATGGCTACACCTTC
CDR3: CASSLDRLYGYTF

size: once
D: -
V: TRBV19
J: TRBJ2-6
DNA: TGTGCCAGTAGTCCCGACCGCTCTGGGGCCAACGTCCTGACTTTC
CDR3: CASSPDRSGANVLTF

size: -
D: -
V: TRBV30
J: TRBJ2-7
DNA: TGTGCCTGGAGGCCACAGGGATGGGCTACCTACGAGCAGTACTTC
CDR3: CAWRPQGWATYEQYF

size: -
D: -
V: TRBV19
J: TRBJ2-6
DNA: TGTGCCAGTAGTATAGGTAAGGGATACGTATCTGGGGCCAACGTCCTGACTTTC
CDR3: CASSIGKGYVSGANVLTF

size: -
D: -
V: TRBV30
J: TRBJ2-7
DNA: TGTGCCTGGAGTGGACAAACCTACGAGCAGTACTTC
CDR3: CAWSGQTYEQYF

size: -
D: -
V: TRBV9
J: TRBJ2-3
DNA: TGTGCCAGCAGCGTAGCGGGCGGGCTCTCGACAGATACGCAGTATTTT
CDR3: CASSVAGGLSTDTQYF

size: -
D: TRBD1
V: TRBV28
J: TRBJ1-3
DNA: TGTGCCAGCAGTTTAATAGCAGGGGGCAGCGACACCATATATTTT
CDR3: CASSLIAGGSDTIYF

size: -
D: TRBD1
V: TRBV5-6
J: TRBJ2-1
DNA: TGTGCCAGCAGCGGGGGGACAGGGCTCCATGAGCAGTTCTTC
CDR3: CASSGGTGLHEQFF

size: -
D: -
V: TRBV28
J: TRBJ1-1
DNA: TGTGCCACACACCGGACGGTTTACACTGAAGCTTTCTTT
CDR3: CATHRTVYTEAFF

size: -
D: TRBD2
V: TRBV19
J: TRBJ2-1
DNA: TGTGCCAGTGGTGGAGGGACTAGCGGGAGGGCCGGGGAGCAGTTCTTC
CDR3: CASGGGTSGRAGEQFF